Listed below are T cell receptor beta chains from one sample, sequenced in a study of T-cell reconstitution after alpha-beta-depleted transplantation in children. TCRdb reanalysed the PCR reads using MiXCR and keeps one entry per CDR3 protein. The table includes 100,000 to 120,000 distinct CDR3 sequences, 10% to 13% detected once. Sequenced here: PBMCs from the stem cell graft donor, sampled from the stem cell graft. These TCRs come from a human donor who donated a stem cell graft to a child with acute lymphoblastic leukemia. Both conserved end residues are part of each CDR3. The D gene is left open where the match is weak. A clone size is listed for some rows: how often the clone was seen (once, few, many), or a class if it is expanded.

V gene	J gene	clone size	D gene	CDR3 DNA	CDR3 protein
TRBV7-3	TRBJ2-3	many	.	TGTGCCAGCAGCCCGCGGACCGGGGCAGATACGCAGTATTTT	CASSPRTGADTQYF
TRBV27	TRBJ2-1	many	.	TGTGCCAGCATCCTTAGCTCTGGGCGGGATGAGCAGTTCTTC	CASILSSGRDEQFF
TRBV9	TRBJ2-2	many	.	TGTGCCAGCAGCCTTAGGGGGGGTTTCACCGGGGAGCTGTTTTTT	CASSLRGGFTGELFF
TRBV2	TRBJ1-4	many	TRBD1	TGTGCCAGCAGTAGGGGACAGCTTAATGAAAAACTGTTTTTT	CASSRGQLNEKLFF
TRBV24-1	TRBJ2-2	many	.	TGTGCCACCAGTGATTGGCCGGAGGATCCCGGGGAGCTGTTTTTT	CATSDWPEDPGELFF
TRBV7-9	TRBJ2-7	many	TRBD1	TGTGCCAGCAGCTCAACCGGGACAGGGGACTACGAGCAGTACTTC	CASSSTGTGDYEQYF
TRBV7-8	TRBJ2-1	once	.	TGTGCCAGCAGCTTAGCTTGGGGGGATGAGCAGTTCTTC	CASSLAWGDEQFF
TRBV12-3/TRBV12-4	TRBJ2-5	many	.	TGTGCCAGCAGATTAGACCCTGTGGGGGTGGGGACCCAGTACTTC	CASRLDPVGVGTQYF
TRBV20-1	TRBJ2-4	.	.	TGCAGTGCTACTCCCTTAATACTGAGCAAAAACATTCAGTACTTC	CSATPLILSKNIQYF
TRBV6-2/TRBV6-3	TRBJ1-5	many	.	TGTGCCAGCAGTTACTCCCTCAGCTCGGGGCAGCCCCAGCATTTT	CASSYSLSSGQPQHF
TRBV29-1	TRBJ1-2	many	.	TGCAGCGCCACAAGGGATTATGGCTACACCTTC	CSATRDYGYTF
TRBV18	TRBJ1-4	.	TRBD1	TGTGCCAGCTCACCCGGGACAGGGCCCATGTCCAGGTTTTTT	CASSPGTGPMSRFF
TRBV5-4	TRBJ1-2	.	.	TGTGCCAGCAGCCCCGGGAGGTCAACTAACTATGGCTACACCTTC	CASSPGRSTNYGYTF
TRBV5-6	TRBJ2-7	many	.	TGTGCCAGCAGCTTAATTGGCGACGAGCAGTACTTC	CASSLIGDEQYF
TRBV6-2/TRBV6-3	TRBJ1-3	many	.	TGTGCCAGCAGTCCGCCATTGGATGCGGTCACCATATATTTT	CASSPPLDAVTIYF
TRBV12-3/TRBV12-4	TRBJ1-1	many	TRBD1	TGTGCCAGCAGTCGGGACAGGGCGTGGGAAGCTTTCTTT	CASSRDRAWEAFF
TRBV7-6	TRBJ2-1	.	.	TGTGCCAGCAGCTCCCCGGGGGATAGGGGTGCCTACAATGAGCAGTTCTTC	CASSSPGDRGAYNEQFF
TRBV24-1	TRBJ2-5	many	TRBD1	TGTGCCACCAGTGATCGAACAGGGGGCCAAGAGACCCAGTACTTC	CATSDRTGGQETQYF
TRBV4-3	TRBJ2-1	many	.	TGCGCCAGCAGCCAAGGACTCGGGACTGGGGACAATGAGCAGTTCTTC	CASSQGLGTGDNEQFF
TRBV5-1	TRBJ1-3	many	.	TGCGCCAGCAGCTCTCATGTGGGCTCCTCTGGAAACACCATATATTTT	CASSSHVGSSGNTIYF
TRBV28	TRBJ2-7	many	TRBD2	TGTGCCAGCAACAATCTAGCGGTGAGCTCCTACGAGCAGTACTTC	CASNNLAVSSYEQYF
TRBV12-3/TRBV12-4	TRBJ1-1	many	.	TGTGCCAGCAGCCCCGGGACATCCGTTCGGGGAGCTTTCTTT	CASSPGTSVRGAFF
TRBV5-1	TRBJ2-2	many	.	TGCGCCAGCAGCACCGGGGATACCGGGGAGCTGTTTTTT	CASSTGDTGELFF
TRBV7-3	TRBJ2-1	many	.	TGTGCCAGCACCTCCCGGCTAGGGGAGGAGCAGTTCTTC	CASTSRLGEEQFF
TRBV9	TRBJ1-2	many	.	TGTGCCAGCAGCGTAGATGGGGGGCAGCGCTACACCTTC	CASSVDGGQRYTF
TRBV5-1	TRBJ2-2	many	TRBD2	TGCGCCAGCAGCCCGCTAGCGGGAGGGCCTAGCACCGGGGAGCTGTTTTTT	CASSPLAGGPSTGELFF
TRBV28	TRBJ2-7	many	TRBD2	TGTGCCAGCAGCAACAGCGGGAGGAGCGGCTACGAGCAGTACTTC	CASSNSGRSGYEQYF
TRBV5-6	TRBJ1-1	many	.	TGTGCCAGCAGCCTGGGAGGACTGAACACTGAAGCTTTCTTT	CASSLGGLNTEAFF
TRBV12-3/TRBV12-4	TRBJ1-6	many	TRBD1	TGTGCCAGCAGGGCCCGACAGGGAAATTCACCCCTCCACTTT	CASRARQGNSPLHF
TRBV7-9	TRBJ1-5	many	.	TGTGCCAGCAGCTCTCCGGGTGAGGTGGCCCAGCATTTT	CASSSPGEVAQHF
TRBV12-3/TRBV12-4	TRBJ2-7	many	TRBD1	TGTGCCAGCAGCTACTCCGGGACAGGGGCCTACGAGCAGTACTTC	CASSYSGTGAYEQYF
TRBV20-1	TRBJ2-7	many	TRBD2	TGCAGTGCTGGCGGTCTAGCGGGAGGGCCGGGGAACGAGCAGTACTTC	CSAGGLAGGPGNEQYF
TRBV6-5	TRBJ2-7	many	.	TGTGCCAGCAGTTACTCACCGGGACAAGGGAACGAGCAGTACTTC	CASSYSPGQGNEQYF
TRBV12-3/TRBV12-4	TRBJ2-3	many	.	TGTGCCAGCAGTGATTACGGGACCTATACGCAGTATTTT	CASSDYGTYTQYF
TRBV29-1	TRBJ2-7	many	TRBD2	TGCAGCGTTGTACCGGCCGTGCGGGAGCCCCGAGGCGAGCAGTACTTC	CSVVPAVREPRGEQYF
TRBV27	TRBJ2-7	many	TRBD2	TGTGCCAGCAGTTTAGGAGCGGGGTACGAGCAGTACTTC	CASSLGAGYEQYF
TRBV5-1	TRBJ2-3	many	.	TGCGCCAGCAGCTTGGCCCCGACAGCCTCCACAGATACGCAGTATTTT	CASSLAPTASTDTQYF
TRBV12-3/TRBV12-4	TRBJ2-3	many	TRBD2	TGTGCCAGCAGTTTGGCTAGCGGGGGGCTGAGCACAGATACGCAGTATTTT	CASSLASGGLSTDTQYF
TRBV28	TRBJ1-5	many	.	TGTGCCAGCAGTCCCCGATGGGTAAAGGGCCAGCCCCAGCATTTT	CASSPRWVKGQPQHF
TRBV4-3	TRBJ2-7	many	.	TGCGCCAGCAGCCAAGATCCCCCGATCGTCGGGGATTGGTACGAGCAGTACTTC	CASSQDPPIVGDWYEQYF
TRBV6-1	TRBJ2-3	many	TRBD1	TGTGCCAGCAGTCGGGACAGGGTCTCGACAGATACGCAGTATTTT	CASSRDRVSTDTQYF
TRBV20-1	TRBJ2-5	many	.	TGCAGTGCTGCCTCAAGGTACCAAGAGACCCAGTACTTC	CSAASRYQETQYF